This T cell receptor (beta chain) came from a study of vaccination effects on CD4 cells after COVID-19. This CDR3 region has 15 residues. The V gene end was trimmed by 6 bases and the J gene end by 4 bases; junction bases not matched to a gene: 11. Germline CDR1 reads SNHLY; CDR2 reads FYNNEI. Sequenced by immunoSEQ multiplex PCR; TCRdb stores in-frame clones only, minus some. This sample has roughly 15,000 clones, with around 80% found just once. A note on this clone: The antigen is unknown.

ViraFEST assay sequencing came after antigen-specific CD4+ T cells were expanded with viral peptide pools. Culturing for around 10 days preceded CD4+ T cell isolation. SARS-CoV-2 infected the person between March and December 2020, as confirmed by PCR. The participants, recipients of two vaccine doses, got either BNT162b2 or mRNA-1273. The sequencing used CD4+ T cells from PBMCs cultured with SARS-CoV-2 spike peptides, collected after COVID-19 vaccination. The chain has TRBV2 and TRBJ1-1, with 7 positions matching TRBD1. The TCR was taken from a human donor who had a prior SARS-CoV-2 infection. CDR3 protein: CASRPGQAVTTEAFF. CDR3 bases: TGTGCCAGCAGACCTGGACAGGCGGTTACCACTGAAGCTTTCTTT.